This paragraph covers one TCR beta chain sequence. Its antigen is still unknown. The TCR beta profiling, which covered VDJ combination and CDR3 sequence, was carried out using genomic DNA as the template. TCRdb processed the reads anew with MiXCR; each CDR3 protein has one entry. The sample records 250,000 or so distinct CDR3 sequences, about 44% being singletons. This record comes from a study of CD8+CD57+ T cells in acquired aplastic anemia. The germline CDR1 and CDR2 sequences are KGHDR and SFDVKD. This CDR3 has 14 residues. Patients sequenced had flow cytometry evidence of CD8+CD57+ cell expansion. No therapy was given to patients before blood sampling. Points from the study as a whole: For CD8+ Simpson's diversity, patients and controls showed no significant difference.

This sequence was found in a human donor with aplastic anemia. The J gene is TRBJ2-7, the V gene TRBV24-1; D is possibly TRBD1 (6 bases). The J call may be in error: the DNA end matches TRBJ1-2 better. Sequencing used sorted CD4+, CD8+, or CD8+CD57+ T cells (not recorded which) from PBMCs. DNA of the CDR3: TGTGCCACCAGTGATGGGCAGGGGACCTATGGCTACACCTTC. Its translation is CATSDGQGTYGYTF.